This T cell receptor beta chain was identified during a study of siplizumab effects on memory and regulatory T cells. The method was immunoSEQ multiplex PCR; TCRdb's version includes in-frame clones alone and lacks a portion of them. The sample yields 90,000 to 110,000 clones, about 91% seen once. This clone appeared a single time. No antigen is known for it. General study findings and limits: It seemed that naive T cells were more diverse than memory cells and were major contributors to the alloresponse. Suppression by proliferating Tregs derived from siplizumab cultures was not verified. The mean Treg-derived percentage of mappable alloreactive CD4+ clones was 60% to 80% with siplizumab compared with under 30% in controls. Neither a naive nor a memory phenotype was assignable to roughly 80-96% of proliferating CD4+ or CD8+ clones.

Sequencing was carried out using Tregs sorted from blood. The sequence came from a human donor in good health.

The CDR3 protein is CASSPTGDSYNEQFF. The DNA of the CDR3 is TGTGCCAGCTCACCGACAGGGGACTCCTACAATGAGCAGTTCTTC. The chain combines TRBV18 with TRBJ2-1, with TRBD1 identical over 8 bases. J lost 0 bases, V lost 3 bases, and 1 base had no gene match. Germline CDR1 KGHSH, CDR2 LQKENI. The CDR3 spans 15 residues.